The T cell receptor (beta chain) described here comes from a study of blood T cell repertoires in COVID-19. Study background: In each case, the material was cDNA or gDNA derived from T cells, B-cell-depleted T cells, or PBMCs.

Under the authors' procedure: Amplification from reference gene primers served as the basis for estimated nucleated cell counts. Clones were read by immunoSEQ multiplex PCR, and TCRdb kept only the in-frame ones, dropping some. Clone size and the V and J calls come from that table; the DNA yielded D and trimming. The sample consists of 100,000 to 150,000 clones, about nine tenths of them appearing once. The trim removed 5 bases at V and 0 bases at J, leaving 5 bases unmatched. The CDR3 covers 16 residues. Germline V gene sequence: CDR1 SGHRS, CDR2 YFSETQ. The clonotype comes from a woman in her sixties or seventies with COVID-19, enrolled during active disease. The rearrangement uses TRBV5-1 and TRBJ2-1; 10 positions match TRBD2. Sequenced material: peripheral blood. The CDR3 region has the DNA TGCGCCAGCAGGCCCGCTAGCGGGAGCTCCTACAATGAGCAGTTCTTC. It translates to CASRPASGSSYNEQFF.